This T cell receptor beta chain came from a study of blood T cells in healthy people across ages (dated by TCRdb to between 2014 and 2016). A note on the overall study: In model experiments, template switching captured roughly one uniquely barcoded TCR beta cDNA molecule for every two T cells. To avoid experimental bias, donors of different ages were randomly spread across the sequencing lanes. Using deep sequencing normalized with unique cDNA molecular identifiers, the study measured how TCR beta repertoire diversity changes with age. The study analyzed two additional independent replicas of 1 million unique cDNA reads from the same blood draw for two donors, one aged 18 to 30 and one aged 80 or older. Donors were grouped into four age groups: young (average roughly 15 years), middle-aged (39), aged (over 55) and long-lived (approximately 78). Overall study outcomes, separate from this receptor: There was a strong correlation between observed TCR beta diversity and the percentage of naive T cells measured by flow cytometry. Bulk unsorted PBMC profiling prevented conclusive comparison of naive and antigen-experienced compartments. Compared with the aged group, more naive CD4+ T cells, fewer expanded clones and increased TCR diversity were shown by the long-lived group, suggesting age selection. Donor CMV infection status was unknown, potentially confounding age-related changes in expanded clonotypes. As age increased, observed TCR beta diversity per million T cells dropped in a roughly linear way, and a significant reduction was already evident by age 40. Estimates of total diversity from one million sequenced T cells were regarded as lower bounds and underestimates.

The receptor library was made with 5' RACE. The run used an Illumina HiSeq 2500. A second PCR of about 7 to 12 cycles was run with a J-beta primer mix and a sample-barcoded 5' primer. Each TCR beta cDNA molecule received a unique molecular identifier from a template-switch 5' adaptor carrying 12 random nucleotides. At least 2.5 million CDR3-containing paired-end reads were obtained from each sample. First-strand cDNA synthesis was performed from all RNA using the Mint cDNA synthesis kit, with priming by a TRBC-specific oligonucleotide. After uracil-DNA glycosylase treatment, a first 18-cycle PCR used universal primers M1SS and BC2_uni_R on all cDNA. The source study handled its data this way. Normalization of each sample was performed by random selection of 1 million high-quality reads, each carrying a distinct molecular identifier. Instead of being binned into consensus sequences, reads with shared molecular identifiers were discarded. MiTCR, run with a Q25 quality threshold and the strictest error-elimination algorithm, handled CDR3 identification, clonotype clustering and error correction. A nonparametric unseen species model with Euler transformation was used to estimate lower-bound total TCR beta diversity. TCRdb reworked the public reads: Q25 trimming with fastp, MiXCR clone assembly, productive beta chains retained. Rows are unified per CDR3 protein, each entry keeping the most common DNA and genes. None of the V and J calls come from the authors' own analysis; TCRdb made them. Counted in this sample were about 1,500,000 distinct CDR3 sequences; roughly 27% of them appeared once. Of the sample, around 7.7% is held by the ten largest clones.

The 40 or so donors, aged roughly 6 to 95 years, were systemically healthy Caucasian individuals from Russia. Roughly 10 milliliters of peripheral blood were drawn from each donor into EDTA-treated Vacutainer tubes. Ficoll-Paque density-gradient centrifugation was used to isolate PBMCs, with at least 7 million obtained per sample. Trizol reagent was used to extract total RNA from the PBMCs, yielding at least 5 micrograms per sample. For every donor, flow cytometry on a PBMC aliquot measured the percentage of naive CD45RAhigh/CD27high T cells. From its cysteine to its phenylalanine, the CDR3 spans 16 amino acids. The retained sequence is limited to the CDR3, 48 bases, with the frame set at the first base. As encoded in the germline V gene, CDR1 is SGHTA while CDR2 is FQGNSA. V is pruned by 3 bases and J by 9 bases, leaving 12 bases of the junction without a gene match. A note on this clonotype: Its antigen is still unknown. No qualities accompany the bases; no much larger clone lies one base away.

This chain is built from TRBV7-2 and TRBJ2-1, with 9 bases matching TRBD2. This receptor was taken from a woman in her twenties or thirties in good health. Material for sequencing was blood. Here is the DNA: TGTGCCAGCAGCTTCACCTCCGGGACTAGCTTAAGTGAGCAGTTCTTC. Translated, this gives CASSFTSGTSLSEQFF.